This T cell receptor (beta chain) originates from a study of pediatric ulcerative colitis. Findings and caveats of the study: Some T cells in rectal biopsies may come from blood, especially with overt colitis.

One to two pinch biopsies were taken from the rectum during colonoscopy. The diagnostic colonoscopy in ulcerative colitis patients preceded any immunosuppressive treatment. Trimming at V came to 0 bases and at J to 3 bases, leaving 6 bases not matched to a gene. The CDR3 is 16 residues long. Germline CDR1 is MDHEN and CDR2 is SYDVKM. In the case of this clone: The antigen is undetermined.

Samples were sequenced at Survey level, maximum 500,000 reads. Only in-frame clones appear in the TCRdb table, and some are missing; sequencing was by immunoSEQ multiplex PCR. The repertoire consists of 16,000 or so clones, with 70% to 85% occurring once and the leading ten covering roughly 7%. The sample taken for sequencing was gut tissue. This clonotype was obtained from a boy under 18 with moderate ulcerative colitis. The rearrangement uses TRBV28 and TRBJ1-1; 8 bases line up with TRBD1. This chain's CDR3 is CASSLWGQVTDTEAFF. The CDR3 region has the DNA TGTGCCAGCAGTTTATGGGGACAGGTAACGGACACTGAAGCTTTCTTT.